This is a list of T cell receptor beta chains from one sample in a study of CD8+CD57+ T cells in acquired aplastic anemia. MiXCR, applied by TCRdb to the reads, yields one record per CDR3 protein. The sample has about 40,000 distinct CDR3 sequences, under 80% seen once; the top ten hold 59%. The sample consisted of sorted CD4+, CD8+, or CD8+CD57+ T cells (not recorded which) from PBMCs. These receptors were obtained from a human donor with aplastic anemia. CDR3s include the opening cysteine and the closing phenylalanine or tryptophan. Each record gives: CDR3 DNA, CDR3 protein, D gene, J gene, V gene, clone size, CDR3 length. A D gene is named only where the DNA matches it firmly. Expanded clones are given a class, and other clones once, few, many or no size at all.

DNA: TGTGCCAGCAGCTTGGTATCGCGGGACAGGGGGAACGAGCAGTACTTC
CDR3: CASSLVSRDRGNEQYF
D: TRBD1
J: TRBJ2-7
V: TRBV5-6
size: NA
length: 16

DNA: TGTGCCAGCAGCTTAGGGTGGGGGAACTCTGGGGCCAACGTCCTGACTTTC
CDR3: CASSLGWGNSGANVLTF
D: NA
J: TRBJ2-6
V: TRBV11-2
size: NA
length: 17

DNA: TGTGCCAGCAGAAACAGCCCAGATACGCAGTATTTT
CDR3: CASRNSPDTQYF
D: NA
J: TRBJ2-3
V: TRBV7-2
size: NA
length: 12

DNA: TGTGCCAGCAGCGTAGGGGGACAGAGCACAGATACGCAGTATTTT
CDR3: CASSVGGQSTDTQYF
D: TRBD1
J: TRBJ2-3
V: TRBV9
size: NA
length: 15

DNA: TGTGCCAGCAGTTTATGGGGGGCCTACGAGCAGTACTTC
CDR3: CASSLWGAYEQYF
D: NA
J: TRBJ2-7
V: TRBV27
size: many
length: 13

DNA: TGCGCCAGCAGCCAAGAAGGCCTCGTACGGGAGACCCAGTACTTC
CDR3: CASSQEGLVRETQYF
D: NA
J: TRBJ2-5
V: TRBV4-3
size: many
length: 15

DNA: TGTGCCAGTAGCTTCGGACAGACCTACGAGCAGTACTTC
CDR3: CASSFGQTYEQYF
D: NA
J: TRBJ2-7
V: TRBV19
size: few
length: 13

DNA: TGCAGCGTCGCCGGACAGCTTACCCTCGATGAGCAGCTCTTC
CDR3: CSVAGQLTLDEQLF
D: NA
J: TRBJ2-1
V: TRBV29-1
size: NA
length: 14

DNA: TGCAGTGCTAGAGTTGCCCCGACGGGGGGCCTAAGTAACTATGGCTACACCTTC
CDR3: CSARVAPTGGLSNYGYTF
D: NA
J: TRBJ1-2
V: TRBV20-1
size: NA
length: 18

DNA: TGTGCCAGCAGTTTAGACAGCGAAAAACTGTTTTTT
CDR3: CASSLDSEKLFF
D: NA
J: TRBJ1-4
V: TRBV12-3/TRBV12-4
size: many
length: 12

DNA: TGTGCCAGCCTTAGCAGCTCTGGGGCCAACGTCCTGACTTTC
CDR3: CASLSSSGANVLTF
D: NA
J: TRBJ2-6
V: TRBV12-3/TRBV12-4
size: NA
length: 14

DNA: TGTGCCAGCAGCTTAGAAGAGACCGATACCTACAATGAGCAGTTCTTC
CDR3: CASSLEETDTYNEQFF
D: NA
J: TRBJ2-1
V: TRBV11-1
size: NA
length: 16

DNA: TGTGCCACCAGTGCGCACAATGAGCAGTTCTTC
CDR3: CATSAHNEQFF
D: NA
J: TRBJ2-1
V: TRBV24-1
size: NA
length: 11

DNA: TGTGCCAGCAGCCACAATGACAGGGAGATCAGCCCCCAGCATTTT
CDR3: CASSHNDREISPQHF
D: TRBD1
J: TRBJ1-5
V: TRBV14
size: many
length: 15

DNA: TGTGCCAGTAGTATAGCCAGGTCTCCAAGTGAGACCCAGTACTTC
CDR3: CASSIARSPSETQYF
D: NA
J: TRBJ2-5
V: TRBV19
size: few
length: 15

DNA: TGTGCCAGCAGTGAAACCGGACTAGCGGGGGGATCCACAGATACGCAGTATTTT
CDR3: CASSETGLAGGSTDTQYF
D: TRBD2
J: TRBJ2-3
V: TRBV2
size: once
length: 18

DNA: TGTGCCAGCAGCACCGGGACAAGGGGGGGGAGGTCCCTCGTGGATACGCAGTATTTT
CDR3: CASSTGTRGGRSLVDTQYF
D: NA
J: TRBJ2-3
V: TRBV11-1
size: NA
length: 19

DNA: TGTGCCACCAGTGATTTTGGGACTAGCGGGGGGCCCCAAGAGACCCAGTACTTC
CDR3: CATSDFGTSGGPQETQYF
D: TRBD2
J: TRBJ2-5
V: TRBV24-1
size: NA
length: 18

DNA: TGCAGTGCTAGTAGAACATTGGGCACTGAAGCTTTCTTT
CDR3: CSASRTLGTEAFF
D: NA
J: TRBJ1-1
V: TRBV20-1
size: NA
length: 13

DNA: TGTGCCATCAGTGACCCCCGGGAGCGTCCCCTACCCTACTTC
CDR3: CAISDPRERPLPYF
D: NA
J: TRBJ2-7
V: TRBV10-3
size: NA
length: 14

DNA: TGTGCCACCAGCAGCTTAGATTGGGATAGCGGTACCCAAGAGACCCAGTACTTC
CDR3: CATSSLDWDSGTQETQYF
D: NA
J: TRBJ2-5
V: TRBV15
size: NA
length: 18

DNA: TGTGCCAGCAGCGTAGCGGGGGGTAGCTCCTACGAGCAGTACTTC
CDR3: CASSVAGGSSYEQYF
D: TRBD2
J: TRBJ2-7
V: TRBV9
size: NA
length: 15

DNA: TGTGCCAGCAGTGAATCAGGGGGTGGCTACACCTTC
CDR3: CASSESGGGYTF
D: TRBD1
J: TRBJ1-2
V: TRBV2
size: NA
length: 12

DNA: TGTGCCAGCAGCTTGGCCGGCCGGGGTGAGACCTACGAGCAGTACTTC
CDR3: CASSLAGRGETYEQYF
D: NA
J: TRBJ2-7
V: TRBV9
size: NA
length: 16

DNA: TGTGCCAGCAGATCTCGCTCTGCGGCCGGAGATACGCAGTATTTT
CDR3: CASRSRSAAGDTQYF
D: NA
J: TRBJ2-3
V: TRBV28
size: few
length: 15

DNA: TGTGCCATCAGTGGGGAAGGATTTTACACCGGGGAGCTGTTTTTT
CDR3: CAISGEGFYTGELFF
D: NA
J: TRBJ2-2
V: TRBV10-3
size: NA
length: 15

DNA: TGTGCCAGCAGCTCCCCGGTGGACGAGCAGTACTTC
CDR3: CASSSPVDEQYF
D: NA
J: TRBJ2-7
V: TRBV7-8
size: NA
length: 12

DNA: TGTGCCAGCAGTGATCCCCCCACGGGGTTCTCTGGAAACACCATATATTTT
CDR3: CASSDPPTGFSGNTIYF
D: NA
J: TRBJ1-3
V: TRBV2
size: few
length: 17